This T cell receptor (beta chain) stems from a study of blood T cell repertoires in COVID-19. At the level of the study: Both acute and convalescent COVID-19 samples were obtained from the United States, Italy and Spain. Sample material is recorded as cDNA or gDNA derived from T cells, B-cell-depleted T cells, or PBMCs.

In the original analysis: Amplification of reference gene primers provided the estimated nucleated cell counts. Profiling relied on immunoSEQ multiplex PCR, and the TCRdb table lists in-frame clones only, not all of them. The D gene and trimming were derived from the DNA, and the V and J assignments and clone size from that table. The sample contains 120,000 or so clones, about 88% of which appear only once. Per the germline V gene, CDR1 is SGHTA and CDR2 is FQGTGA. There are 14 residues in the CDR3. The germline V and J ends were trimmed by 4 bases and 3 bases, with 13 bases remaining between them. The chain employs TRBV7-3 and TRBJ2-7; possibly TRBD1 for D (5 bases). Sequenced material: peripheral blood. This sequence was found in a woman aged 80 or over with acute or convalescent COVID-19. CDR3: CASSCRVFDYEQYF. In nucleotides, the CDR3 is TGTGCCAGCAGCTGCAGGGTTTTCGACTACGAGCAGTACTTC.